These 15 T cell receptor beta chains share one sample of origin, sequenced in a study of T-cell reconstitution after alpha-beta-depleted transplantation in children. Unique molecular identifiers were incorporated into the prepared TCRbeta library. TCRdb reanalysed the PCR reads using MiXCR and keeps one entry per CDR3 protein. This sample has approximately 500,000 distinct CDR3 sequences, with about 11% found just once. The specimen was PBMCs, collected before TCRalphabeta/CD19-depleted stem cell transplant. These receptors came from a child aged 2-15 years with inherited bone marrow failure, due to receive a stem cell transplant.

This clonotype was recorded many times. The J gene is TRBJ2-3, the V gene TRBV29-1, with TRBD2 matching 9 bases. The CDR3 covers 15 residues. Germline CDR1 is SQVTM and CDR2 is ANQGSEA. V dropped 7 bases and J dropped 4; count of bases not matched to a gene: 12. The CDR3 DNA reads TGCAGCGCTGCACTATTAGCGGGAGTCGCAGATACGCAGTATTTT. This codes for CSAALLAGVADTQYF.

Many counts were recorded for this clonotype. The V call is TRBV27, the J call TRBJ1-1, with D uncertain. V was shortened by 5 bases and J by 6 bases, with 13 bases between the two germline ends. Germline-derived CDR1 and CDR2 are MNHEY and SMNVEV (reference sequence). The CDR3 extends over 13 amino acids. CDR3: CASSPRLESEAFF. The CDR3 nucleotides are TGTGCCAGCAGTCCTCGGCTGGAGTCTGAAGCTTTCTTT.

This clonotype was recorded many times. V usage is TRBV10-3 and J usage is TRBJ2-7; 9 positions agree with TRBD2. The CDR3 is 18 residues long. Germline-derived CDR1 and CDR2 are ENHRY and SYGVKD. V lost 2 bases, J lost 6 bases, and 17 bases stayed unmatched. In DNA, the CDR3 is TGTGCCATCAGTGAGCCCCCGTGGGCCGGGACTAGCTTGTTCGAGCAGTACTTC. Residues: CAISEPPWAGTSLFEQYF.

This clonotype occurred many times. The chain employs TRBV7-9 and TRBJ2-5, with D possibly matching TRBD1 (6 bases). The V end lost 4 bases, the J end lost 5 bases, and 17 bases lay between the germline ends. CDR3 length equals 15 residues. Germline V gene sequence: CDR1 SEHNR, CDR2 FQNEAQ (reference sequence). CDR3 loop: CASSSPTGVEETQYF. The DNA for the CDR3 is TGTGCCAGCAGCTCCCCGACAGGAGTTGAGGAGACCCAGTACTTC.

This clonotype has at least ten counts. V is TRBV12-3 or TRBV12-4 and J is TRBJ1-3, with a weak D call TRBD1 (5 bases). The CDR3 spans 15 residues. Trimming took 6 bases from V and 0 from J, leaving 12 bases between them. CDR3 region: CASSPGTNSGNTIYF. In DNA, the CDR3 is TGTGCCAGCAGCCCCGGGACCAACTCTGGAAACACCATATATTTT.

The chain is built from TRBV24-1 and TRBJ2-5; 11 nucleotides line up with TRBD1. This CDR3 has 16 amino acids. V shed 4 bases, J shed 4 bases, and the junction held 7 bases outside the gene matches. Germline V gene data show CDR1 as KGHDR and CDR2 as SFDVKD. The DNA of the CDR3 is TGTGCCACCAGTGACGCCGGGACAGGGGGAGGAGAGACCCAGTACTTC. Translating it yields CATSDAGTGGGETQYF.

There are many counts of this clonotype. This chain joins TRBV5-6 and TRBJ2-3; 9 nucleotides line up with TRBD1. V gave up 4 bases and J gave up 4 bases; unmatched junction bases: 7. This CDR3 contains 15 residues. Germline-derived CDR1 and CDR2 are SGHDT and YYEEEE. CDR3 sequence reads: CASSGWDRVPDTQYF. The CDR3 DNA reads TGTGCCAGCAGCGGATGGGACAGGGTACCAGATACGCAGTATTTT.

This clonotype was recorded at least ten times. The gene calls are TRBV12-3 or TRBV12-4 and TRBJ2-4, with 8 positions matching TRBD1. This CDR3 has 14 amino acids. V was clipped by 3 bases and J by 9 bases; unmatched bases: 7. This chain's CDR3 is CASSLRQGLGIQYF. The CDR3 DNA is TGTGCCAGCAGTTTGAGACAGGGGCTGGGCATTCAGTACTTC.

This clonotype was counted ten times or more. The rearrangement joins TRBV20-1 to TRBJ2-3; no clear D gene. CDR1 is DFQATT and CDR2 is SNEGSKA in the germline V gene (reference sequence). The V and J ends lost 3 bases and 4 bases respectively, with 17 bases between them. This CDR3 comprises 15 residues. The CDR3 loop is CSASPPRVGSDTQYF. Written as DNA, the CDR3 is TGCAGTGCTAGTCCCCCCCGAGTGGGGTCAGATACGCAGTATTTT.

Only a few counts were recorded for this clonotype. The chain recombines TRBV30 with TRBJ1-3, with D possibly TRBD1 on 5 matching bases. This CDR3 comprises 14 residues. The germline V and J ends were trimmed by 2 bases and 4 bases, with 12 bases remaining between them. The germline gives CDR1 GTSNPN, CDR2 SVGIG (reference sequence). CDR3 sequence: CAWSSGGSGNTIYF. As DNA, the CDR3 is TGTGCCTGGAGTTCGGGGGGGAGCGGAAACACCATATATTTT.

This clonotype has ten or more counts. V and J are TRBV10-2 and TRBJ1-5, with 7 bases identical to TRBD1. Germline V gene sequence: CDR1 WSHSY, CDR2 SAAADI. The CDR3 length is 15 residues. V was pared by 6 bases and J by 2 bases, with 7 bases of the junction left unmatched. CDR3 region: CASRSTGPGNQPQHF. The CDR3 coding sequence is TGCGCCAGCAGATCGACAGGGCCGGGCAATCAGCCCCAGCATTTT.

This clonotype occurred many times. The chain employs TRBV29-1 and TRBJ2-1; D uncertain. Trimming stripped 6 bases from V and 3 bases from J, with 15 bases between. Germline assignment: CDR1 SQVTM and CDR2 ANQGSEA. The CDR3 totals 14 residues. The CDR3 sequence is CSVVALGDYNEQFF. CDR3 in DNA: TGCAGCGTCGTAGCTTTGGGCGACTACAATGAGCAGTTCTTC.

This clonotype showed up many times. The V gene is TRBV7-8, the J gene TRBJ1-5, with D maybe TRBD1 (6 bases). Looked up from germline, CDR1 is SGHVS and CDR2 is FQNEAQ. This CDR3 is built from 15 residues. V was trimmed by 2 bases and J by 7 bases, leaving 15 bases between them. Here the CDR3 DNA reads TGTGCCAGCAGCTTACTTCTAGGGGGGGCCCAGCCCCAGCATTTT. Amino acid sequence: CASSLLLGGAQPQHF.

This clonotype was counted ten times or more. The chain is built from TRBV4-3 and TRBJ1-5; D possibly corresponds to TRBD1 (6 bases). The CDR3 consists of 15 residues. The V gene lost 0 bases and the J gene lost 5 bases, with 11 bases spanning the gap. Germline CDR1 LGHNA, CDR2 YSLEER. CDR3 sequence reads: CASSQETGFDQPQHF. Written as DNA, the CDR3 is TGCGCCAGCAGCCAAGAAACAGGGTTTGATCAGCCCCAGCATTTT.

On this clonotype itself: Possible read error: a much larger clone is one base away. V usage is TRBV4-1 and J usage is TRBJ2-7, with D perhaps being TRBD1 or TRBD2 (6 bases each). V lost 1 base, J lost 6 bases, and 13 bases lay in between. The CDR3 has 14 residues. CDR1 and CDR2 (germline): MGHRA, YSYEKL. Written as DNA, the CDR3 is TGCGCCAGCAGCCAAGCTCCGGGGGCAAGCGAGCAGTACTTC. Its protein is CASSQAPGASEQYF.